This TCR beta chain was identified in a study of tissue T cells after allogeneic stem cell transplantation. This table comes from immunoSEQ multiplex PCR, and its TCRdb copy is limited to in-frame clones, with some not included. The sample consists of about 48,000 clones, over 65% of them appearing once. Study-level points and caveats: The patient cohort was small and clinically heterogeneous, with limited sampling depth. Some tissue clones might be persisting host cells; their alloreactivity or antigen specificity was not determined. TCR repertoires tracked anatomic similarity, regardless of disease or transplant status.

This clone was counted only a few times. Its specificity is unknown. Mouse gene names and germline throughout. The missing CDR3 end, 1 residue past where the read stops, is filled in from the germline J gene. The CDR3 covers 13 residues. The germline V and J ends were trimmed by 4 bases and 4 bases, with 10 bases remaining between them. Germline V lookup: CDR1 KGHPV, CDR2 FQNQEV (reference sequence). The TCR comes from a pool of C57BL/6 mice in good health. Sequencing input: sorted cells pooled from one or two spleens. V is TRBV26 and J is TRBJ1-2; the D gene is possibly TRBD1 (6 bases). The CDR3 reads CASSRRGGSDYTF. The part of the CDR3 DNA that was read is TGTGCCAGCAGTCGCAGGGGTGGCTCCGACTACACC.